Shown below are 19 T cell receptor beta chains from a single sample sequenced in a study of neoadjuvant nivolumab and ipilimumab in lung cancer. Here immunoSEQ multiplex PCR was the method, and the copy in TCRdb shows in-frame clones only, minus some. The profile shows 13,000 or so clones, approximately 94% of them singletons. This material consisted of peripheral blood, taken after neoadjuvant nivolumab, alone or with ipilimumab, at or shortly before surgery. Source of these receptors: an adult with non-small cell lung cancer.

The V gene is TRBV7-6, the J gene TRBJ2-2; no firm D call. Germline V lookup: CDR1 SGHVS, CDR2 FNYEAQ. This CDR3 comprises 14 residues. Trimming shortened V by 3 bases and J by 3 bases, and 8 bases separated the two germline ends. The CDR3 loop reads CASSFEADTGELFF. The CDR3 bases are TGTGCCAGCAGCTTTGAAGCCGACACCGGGGAGCTGTTTTTT.

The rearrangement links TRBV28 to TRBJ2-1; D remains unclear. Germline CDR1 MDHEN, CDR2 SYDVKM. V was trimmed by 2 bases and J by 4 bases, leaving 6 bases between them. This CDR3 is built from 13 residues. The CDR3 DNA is TGTGCCAGCAGTTTACCCCAGTACAATGAGCAGTTCTTC. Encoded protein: CASSLPQYNEQFF.

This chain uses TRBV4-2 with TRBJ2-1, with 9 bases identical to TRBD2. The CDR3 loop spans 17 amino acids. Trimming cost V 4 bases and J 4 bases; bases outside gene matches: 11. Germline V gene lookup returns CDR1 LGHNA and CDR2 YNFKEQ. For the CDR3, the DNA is TGTGCCAGCAGCCGAGAAGGACTAGCGCTTTATTACAATGAGCAGTTCTTC. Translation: CASSREGLALYYNEQFF.

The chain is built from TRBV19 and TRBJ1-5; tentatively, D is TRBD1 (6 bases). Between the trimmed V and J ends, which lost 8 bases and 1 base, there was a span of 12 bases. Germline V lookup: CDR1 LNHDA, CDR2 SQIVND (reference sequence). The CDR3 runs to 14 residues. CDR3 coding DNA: TGTGCCAGTCGCACAGGGCCCAGCAATCAGCCCCAGCATTTT. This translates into CASRTGPSNQPQHF.

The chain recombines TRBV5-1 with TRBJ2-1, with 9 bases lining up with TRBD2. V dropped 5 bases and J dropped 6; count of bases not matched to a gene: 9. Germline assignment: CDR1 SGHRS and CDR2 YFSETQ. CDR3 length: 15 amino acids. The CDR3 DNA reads TGCGCCAGCAGTCGGCCGGGACTAGCAGTCAATGAGCAGTTCTTC. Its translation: CASSRPGLAVNEQFF.

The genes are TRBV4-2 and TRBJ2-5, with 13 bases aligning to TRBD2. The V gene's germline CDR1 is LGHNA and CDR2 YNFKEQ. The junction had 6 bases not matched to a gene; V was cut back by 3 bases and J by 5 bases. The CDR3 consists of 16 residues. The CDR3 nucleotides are TGTGCCAGCAGCCAGGCCGGGACTAGCGGGATCGAGACCCAGTACTTC. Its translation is CASSQAGTSGIETQYF.

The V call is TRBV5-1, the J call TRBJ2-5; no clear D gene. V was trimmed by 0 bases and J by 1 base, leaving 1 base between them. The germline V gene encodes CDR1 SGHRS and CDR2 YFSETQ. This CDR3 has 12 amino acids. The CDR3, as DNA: TGCGCCAGCAGCTTGGCCCAAGAGACCCAGTACTTC. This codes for CASSLAQETQYF.

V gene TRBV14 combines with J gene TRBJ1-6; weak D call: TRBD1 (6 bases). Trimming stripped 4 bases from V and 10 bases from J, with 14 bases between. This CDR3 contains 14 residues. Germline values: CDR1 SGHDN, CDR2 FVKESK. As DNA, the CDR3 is TGTGCCAGCAGCCCAGGCAGGGGCGGGTCACCCCTCCACTTT. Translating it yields CASSPGRGGSPLHF.

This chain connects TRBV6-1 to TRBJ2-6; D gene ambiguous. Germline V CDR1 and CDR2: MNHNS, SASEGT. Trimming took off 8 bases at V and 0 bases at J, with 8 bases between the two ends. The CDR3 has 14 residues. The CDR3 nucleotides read TGTGCCAGCGCAGGTCTCTCTGGGGCCAACGTCCTGACTTTC. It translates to CASAGLSGANVLTF.

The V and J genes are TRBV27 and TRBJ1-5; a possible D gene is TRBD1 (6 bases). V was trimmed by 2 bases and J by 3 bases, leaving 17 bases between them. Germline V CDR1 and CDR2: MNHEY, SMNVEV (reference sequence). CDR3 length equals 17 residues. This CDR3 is CASSLGTGAGANQPQHF. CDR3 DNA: TGTGCCAGCAGTTTAGGAACCGGAGCGGGGGCCAATCAGCCCCAGCATTTT.

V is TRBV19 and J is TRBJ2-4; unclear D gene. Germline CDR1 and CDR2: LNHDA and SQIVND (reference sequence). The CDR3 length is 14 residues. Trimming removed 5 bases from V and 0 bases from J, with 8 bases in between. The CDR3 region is CASSAHPAKNIQYF. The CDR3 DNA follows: TGTGCCAGTAGTGCGCATCCAGCCAAAAACATTCAGTACTTC.

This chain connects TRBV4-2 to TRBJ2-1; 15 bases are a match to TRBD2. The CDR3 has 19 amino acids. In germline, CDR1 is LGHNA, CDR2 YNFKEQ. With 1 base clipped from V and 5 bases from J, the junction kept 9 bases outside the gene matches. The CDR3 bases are TGTGCCAGCAGCCAAGCCCCCGGACTAGCGGGAGGGCTGAACAATGAGCAGTTCTTC. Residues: CASSQAPGLAGGLNNEQFF.

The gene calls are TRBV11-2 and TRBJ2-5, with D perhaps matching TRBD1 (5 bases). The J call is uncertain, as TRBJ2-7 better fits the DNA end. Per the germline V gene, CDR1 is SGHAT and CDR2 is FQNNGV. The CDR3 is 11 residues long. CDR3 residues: CARRRVYEQYF. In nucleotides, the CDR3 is TGTGCCAGGCGCAGGGTCTACGAGCAGTACTTC.

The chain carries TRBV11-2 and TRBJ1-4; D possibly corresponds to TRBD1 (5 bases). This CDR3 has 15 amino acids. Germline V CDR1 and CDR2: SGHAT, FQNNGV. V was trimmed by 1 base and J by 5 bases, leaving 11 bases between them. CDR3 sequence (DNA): TGTGCCAGCAGCTTAGTTCAGGGCTCAAATGAAAAACTGTTTTTT. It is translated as CASSLVQGSNEKLFF.

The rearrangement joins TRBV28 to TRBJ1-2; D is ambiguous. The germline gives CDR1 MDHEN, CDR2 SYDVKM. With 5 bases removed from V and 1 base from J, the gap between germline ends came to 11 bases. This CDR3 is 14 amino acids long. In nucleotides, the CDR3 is TGTGCCAGCAGTCCCCCGGATATTAACTATGGCTACACCTTC. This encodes CASSPPDINYGYTF.

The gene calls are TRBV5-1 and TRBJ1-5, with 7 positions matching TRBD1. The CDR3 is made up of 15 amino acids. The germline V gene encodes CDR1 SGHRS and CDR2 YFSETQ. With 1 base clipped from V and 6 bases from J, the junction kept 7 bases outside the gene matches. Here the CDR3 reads CASSLQGGGGQPQHF. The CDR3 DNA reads TGCGCCAGCAGCTTGCAGGGAGGGGGCGGTCAGCCCCAGCATTTT.

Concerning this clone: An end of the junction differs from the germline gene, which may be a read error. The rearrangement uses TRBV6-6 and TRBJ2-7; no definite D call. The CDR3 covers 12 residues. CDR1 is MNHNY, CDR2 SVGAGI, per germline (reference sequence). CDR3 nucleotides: TGTGCCAGCAGCCGCTCCTCCGACGAGCAGTACTTC. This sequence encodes CASSRSSDEQYF.

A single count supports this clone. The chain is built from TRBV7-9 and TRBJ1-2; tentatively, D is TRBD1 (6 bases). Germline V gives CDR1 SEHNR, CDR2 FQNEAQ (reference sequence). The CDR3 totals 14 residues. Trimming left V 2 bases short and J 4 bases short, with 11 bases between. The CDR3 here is CASSLTQGSYGYTF. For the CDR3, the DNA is TGTGCCAGCAGCTTAACGCAGGGGAGCTATGGCTACACCTTC.

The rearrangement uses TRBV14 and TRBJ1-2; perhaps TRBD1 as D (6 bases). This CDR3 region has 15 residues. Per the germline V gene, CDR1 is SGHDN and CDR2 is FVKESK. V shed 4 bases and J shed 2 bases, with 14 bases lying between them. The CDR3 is CASSPKAGENYGYTF. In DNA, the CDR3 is TGTGCCAGCAGCCCGAAGGCAGGGGAAAACTATGGCTACACCTTC.